These 21 T cell receptor beta chains were all obtained from the same sample, sequenced in a study of shared clonotypes between healthy human individuals. Assay: immunoSEQ multiplex PCR; the TCRdb copy retains only in-frame clones and omits some. The sample has some 350,000 clones, approximately 79% seen once. Specimen: memory CD4+ T cells sorted from blood. Described subset: CD45RA-negative fraction. The origin of the receptors is a man aged 25-40 years in good health.

Turning to this clone: The same CDR3 can be traced to other DNA sequences in this sample. The chain joins TRBV28 to TRBJ2-1; D remains ambiguous. From germline, CDR1 is MDHEN and CDR2 SYDVKM. This CDR3 has 12 residues. V shed 3 bases and J shed 1 base, with 1 base lying between them. The CDR3 DNA is TGTGCCAGCAGTTTGTCCTACAATGAGCAGTTCTTC. Its protein is CASSLSYNEQFF.

The V call is TRBV10-2, the J call TRBJ1-1; no definite D call. The CDR3 has 11 residues. V was pared by 7 bases and J by 1 base, with 4 bases between. CDR1 WSHSY and CDR2 SAAADI come from the germline V gene. The DNA of the CDR3 is TGCGCCAGCACCGAGAACACTGAAGCTTTCTTT. Translated, it gives CASTENTEAFF.

This clone was found once. The V gene is TRBV6-1, the J gene TRBJ2-7; D is unresolved. V was pared by 6 bases and J by 4 bases, with 16 bases between. CDR1 and CDR2 (germline): MNHNS, SASEGT. The CDR3 is 14 residues long. The CDR3, as DNA: TGTGCCAGCAGCGAAACGGTGGATTTATACGAGCAGTACTTC. Residues: CASSETVDLYEQYF.

The genes are TRBV30 and TRBJ1-2, with no clear D. This CDR3 is 16 amino acids long. From germline, CDR1 is GTSNPN and CDR2 SVGIG (reference sequence). Deletions cut 8 bases from V and 8 bases from J, with 30 bases between. In DNA form, the CDR3 reads TGTGCCGCGCCCGGGGTTAGAGAGGGCGTCGTCGGAGGCTACACCTTC. Amino acids: CAAPGVREGVVGGYTF.

This clone was seen ten or more times. This chain uses TRBV7-8 with TRBJ2-1; D gene ambiguous. The CDR3 contains 13 residues. V lost 5 bases, J lost 7 bases, and 12 bases lay in between. The germline CDR1 and CDR2 sequences are SGHVS and FQNEAQ. Here the CDR3 reads CASSPLAKNEQFF. CDR3 DNA: TGTGCCAGCAGCCCCCTGGCAAAGAATGAGCAGTTCTTC.

The chain links TRBV5-4 to TRBJ1-4; D remains ambiguous. Germline CDR1 SGHNT, CDR2 YYREEE (reference sequence). The CDR3 has 14 amino acids. Trimming took 0 bases from V and 8 from J, leaving 11 bases between them. The DNA of the CDR3 is TGTGCCAGCAGCTTGGCGGGGAGAGACGAAAAACTGTTTTTT. The encoded protein is CASSLAGRDEKLFF.

V and J are TRBV6-5 and TRBJ2-5; the match to TRBD2 covers 12 bases. CDR1 is MNHEY and CDR2 is SVGAGI in the germline V gene. Unmatched junction bases numbered 6, after V lost 8 bases and J lost 5 bases. The CDR3 is 14 amino acids. CDR3 loop: CASAPGTSGETQYF. CDR3 bases: TGTGCCAGCGCCCCCGGGACTAGCGGGGAGACCCAGTACTTC.

This clone was seen a handful of times. This chain joins TRBV30 and TRBJ2-3; D is uncertain. Germline CDR1 and CDR2: GTSNPN and SVGIG (reference sequence). The CDR3 spans 12 residues. V was shortened by 2 bases and J by 6 bases, with 9 bases between the two germline ends. CDR3 DNA sequence: TGTGCCTGGAGTCCACTTCGGGATACGCAGTATTTT. Protein product: CAWSPLRDTQYF. Full variable domain (outside the CDR3, taken from reference TRBV30 and TRBJ2-3): SQTIHQWPATLVQPVGSPLSLECTVEGTSNPNLYWYRQAAGRGLQLLFYSVGIGQISSEVPQNLSASRPQDRQFILSSKKLLLSDSGFYLCAWSPLRDTQYFGPGTRLTVL.

The rearrangement uses TRBV14 and TRBJ2-7, with 10 bases fitting TRBD2. The junction had 11 bases not matched to a gene; V was cut back by 3 bases and J by 6 bases. The germline CDR1 and CDR2 sequences are SGHDN and FVKESK. The CDR3 is made up of 16 amino acids. CDR3 nucleotide sequence: TGTGCCAGCAGCCATCGGAGCGGGAGGGCTTTGACCGAGCAGTACTTC. It codes for CASSHRSGRALTEQYF.

The chain combines TRBV10-3 with TRBJ1-1; the D gene is possibly TRBD1 (6 bases). The germline CDR1 and CDR2 sequences are ENHRY and SYGVKD. This CDR3 contains 13 residues. The CDR3 DNA reads as TGTGCTACCACGAGGACAGCAAACACTGAAGCTTTCTTT. Protein sequence: CATTRTANTEAFF.

CDR3 loop: CASSLGGQGLGEAFF. The DNA for the CDR3 is TGTGCCAGCAGCTTAGGAGGACAGGGGTTGGGTGAAGCTTTCTTT. The V gene is TRBV7-8, the J gene TRBJ1-1, with TRBD1 matching over 9 bases. V was pared by 1 base and J by 7 bases, with 7 bases of the junction left unmatched. The CDR3 runs to 15 residues. Germline V lookup: CDR1 SGHVS, CDR2 FQNEAQ.

Note on this clone: This sample also contains other DNA sequences that code for the same CDR3. The chain combines TRBV18 with TRBJ1-1, with D tentatively TRBD1 (6 bases). The V end lost 3 bases, the J end lost 6 bases, and 14 bases lay between the germline ends. The CDR3 covers 14 residues. Germline CDR1 is KGHSH and CDR2 is LQKENI. This CDR3 is CASSPVGGLAEAFF. CDR3 sequence (DNA): TGTGCCAGCTCACCGGTCGGGGGCTTAGCTGAAGCTTTCTTT.

This rearrangement joins TRBV7-9 to TRBJ2-3; D unresolved. Trimming stripped 8 bases from V and 3 bases from J, with 15 bases between. Germline V gene sequence: CDR1 SEHNR, CDR2 FQNEAQ (reference sequence). The CDR3 is made up of 14 amino acids. The CDR3 sequence: CASSVGPATDTQYF. CDR3 nucleotide sequence: TGTGCCAGCTCAGTAGGACCGGCGACAGATACGCAGTATTTT.

The chain has TRBV7-9 and TRBJ2-3, with TRBD2 as a possible D gene (6 bases). CDR1 and CDR2 from the germline V gene are SEHNR and FQNEAQ (reference sequence). V lost 1 base and J lost 5, with 13 bases in between. The CDR3 runs 15 residues. The CDR3 sequence: CASSLVVPGEDTQYF. The DNA for the CDR3 is TGTGCCAGCAGCTTAGTCGTCCCGGGGGAAGATACGCAGTATTTT.

A few counts support this clone. The rearrangement joins TRBV2 to TRBJ1-1; D not certain. V was pared by 8 bases and J by 12 bases, with 28 bases between. Germline V CDR1 and CDR2: SNHLY, FYNNEI. This CDR3 has 15 residues. In DNA form, the CDR3 reads TGTGCCAGCCGAGCGGGTTGGGCGACGAACACTGGGTCTTTCTTT. Its translation: CASRAGWATNTGSFF.

The chain uses TRBV7-9 and TRBJ1-1; no clear D. This CDR3 contains 11 residues. V lost 4 bases and J lost 8, with 8 bases in between. In germline, CDR1 is SEHNR, CDR2 FQNEAQ (reference sequence). The CDR3 loop is CASSSRWEAFF. DNA for the CDR3: TGTGCCAGCAGCTCCAGATGGGAAGCTTTCTTT. The whole variable domain, remainder taken from reference TRBV7-9 and TRBJ1-1, is DTGVSQNPRHKITKRGQNVTFRCDPISEHNRLYWYRQTLGQGPEFLTYFQNEAQLEKSRLLSDRFSAERPKGSFSTLEIQRTEQGDSAMYLCASSSRWEAFFGQGTRLTVV.

The count of this clone is one. This CDR3 is also generated by other DNA sequences in the sample. The chain recombines TRBV18 with TRBJ2-5; D is unresolved. The V gene's germline CDR1 is KGHSH and CDR2 LQKENI. Trimming shortened V by 4 bases and J by 5 bases, and 5 bases separated the two germline ends. The CDR3 has 11 amino acids. The CDR3 loop reads CASSLGETQYF. As DNA, the CDR3 is TGTGCCAGCTCACTAGGGGAGACCCAGTACTTC.

The chain is built from TRBV7-2 and TRBJ1-1; D may be TRBD1 (5 bases). This CDR3 has 16 amino acids. Trimming left V 1 base short and J 4 bases short, with 16 bases between. Germline V gives CDR1 SGHTA, CDR2 FQGNSA. CDR3 sequence reads: CASSLGAGGTGTEAFF. The CDR3 nucleotides read TGTGCCAGCAGCTTAGGGGCTGGGGGTACGGGCACTGAAGCTTTCTTT.

The chain joins TRBV6-6 to TRBJ2-7; tentative D call: TRBD2 (5 bases). V lost 4 bases, J lost 2 bases, and 6 bases lay in between. Per the germline V gene, CDR1 is MNHNY and CDR2 is SVGAGI (reference sequence). The CDR3 spans 12 residues. CDR3 in amino acids: CASSFGAYEQYF. The CDR3 coding sequence is TGTGCCAGCAGTTTCGGGGCCTACGAGCAGTACTTC.

The chain carries TRBV4-3 and TRBJ1-3; D is unresolved. Trimming took off 0 bases at V and 0 bases at J, with 6 bases between the two ends. In germline, CDR1 is LGHNA, CDR2 YSLEER. This CDR3 has 15 amino acids. The CDR3 reads CASSQDGYSGNTIYF. The CDR3 bases are TGCGCCAGCAGCCAAGACGGGTACTCTGGAAACACCATATATTTT.

The rearrangement uses TRBV5-1 and TRBJ1-4; TRBD1 matches 8 bases. CDR1 SGHRS and CDR2 YFSETQ come from the germline V gene. V shed 2 bases, J shed 6 bases, and the junction held 6 bases outside the gene matches. The CDR3 runs 15 residues. This CDR3 reads CASSFSRGRDEKLFF. The DNA of the CDR3 is TGCGCCAGCAGCTTTAGCAGGGGGCGGGATGAAAAACTGTTTTTT. Based on the CDR3 plus reference TRBV5-1 and TRBJ1-4, the full variable domain is KAGVTQTPRYLIKTRGQQVTLSCSPISGHRSVSWYQQTPGQGLQFLFEYFSETQRNKGNFPGRFSGRQFSNSRSEMNVSTLELGDSALYLCASSFSRGRDEKLFFGSGTQLSVL.